One T cell receptor (beta chain) is described in this entry. The data were taken from a study of blood T cell repertoires in COVID-19. At the level of the study: Samples came from the United States, Italy and Spain, spanning acute and convalescent COVID-19.

V lost 5 bases to trimming and J lost 4 bases, with 7 bases between them. Germline lookup yields CDR1 MNHNY and CDR2 SVGAGI (reference sequence). This CDR3 has 12 residues. In the study's own analysis: Reference gene primer amplification gave estimated nucleated cell counts. This table comes from immunoSEQ multiplex PCR, and its TCRdb copy is limited to in-frame clones, with some not included. D and trimming come from the DNA, and the V and J calls and clone size come from that table. The sample contains roughly 21,000 clones, 84% of which appear only once. The sequenced material came from peripheral blood. The V and J genes are TRBV6-6 and TRBJ2-3, with D possibly matching TRBD1 (5 bases). The TCR was taken from a man aged 35 to 55 with acute or convalescent COVID-19. The CDR3 region is CASSRQSDTQYF. In DNA, the CDR3 is TGTGCCAGCAGTCGACAGTCAGATACGCAGTATTTT.